The entry that follows covers one T cell receptor beta chain sequence. Its antigen is unknown. The CDR3 runs to 15 residues. Trimming took 4 bases from V and 0 from J, leaving 10 bases between them. Per the germline V gene, CDR1 is KGHSH and CDR2 is LQKENI. Each of the patients experienced relapse following autologous stem cell transplantation, and their brentuximab vedotin exposure differed. The best responses consisted of complete response, partial response or progressive disease. This record comes from a study of PD-1 blockade in classical Hodgkin lymphoma. Overall study: Every 2 weeks, patients got 3 mg/kg intravenous nivolumab.

Repertoires were generated with immunoSEQ multiplex PCR, while TCRdb's copy carries only in-frame clones and drops some. The sample yields approximately 61,000 clones, 85% to 90% seen once. Study-wide results and limits: Researchers reported that CD4+ TCR diversity, though not CD8+, rose significantly by C4D1. Patients were excluded if nivolumab began under 1 year after ASCT (the autologous transplant).

This chain joins TRBV18 and TRBJ1-3; D is uncertain. Here the sequenced sample was peripheral blood mononuclear cells (PBMCs), taken at baseline. The sequence was collected from a human donor with classical Hodgkin lymphoma. Here the CDR3 reads CASSRRVISGNTIYF. The CDR3 DNA sequence: TGTGCCAGCTCACGAAGGGTGATCTCTGGAAACACCATATATTTT.